These T cell receptor beta chains were read from a single sample in a study of regulatory T cells in long-lasting Graves disease. In TCRdb, the multiplex PCR reads were re-called with MiXCR into one record per CDR3 protein. The sample records hundreds of thousands of distinct CDR3 sequences, 15% to 20% being singletons. This specimen was peripheral blood mononuclear cells (PBMCs), taken at new diagnosis, from a patient treated with antithyroid drugs. These receptors all stem from a female donor with Graves disease. The CDR3 runs from the conserved cysteine through the conserved F or W. Each record gives: D gene, clone size, V gene, CDR3 length, J gene, CDR3 protein, CDR3 DNA. A D gene is named only where the DNA matches it firmly. Some rows have no size entry. The others give once, few or many, or a class for an expanded clone.

d_gene: -
abundance: many
v_gene: TRBV5-4
len: 15
j_gene: TRBJ1-5
CDR3aa: CASSPGQYSNQPQHF
CDR3nt: TGTGCCAGCAGCCCGGGACAATATAGCAATCAGCCCCAGCATTTT

d_gene: TRBD2
abundance: many
v_gene: TRBV4-1
len: 16
j_gene: TRBJ2-6
CDR3aa: CASSQESGSGANVLTF
CDR3nt: TGCGCCAGCAGCCAAGAAAGCGGGAGTGGGGCCAACGTCCTGACTTTC

d_gene: TRBD2
abundance: many
v_gene: TRBV11-1
len: 14
j_gene: TRBJ2-1
CDR3aa: CASSRGDSYNEQFF
CDR3nt: TGTGCCAGCAGCCGGGGGGACTCCTACAATGAGCAGTTCTTC

d_gene: TRBD2
abundance: many
v_gene: TRBV12-3/TRBV12-4
len: 16
j_gene: TRBJ2-1
CDR3aa: CASSPGGRGEYNEQFF
CDR3nt: TGTGCCAGCAGTCCCGGGGGGAGGGGAGAATACAATGAGCAGTTCTTC

d_gene: -
abundance: many
v_gene: TRBV18
len: 16
j_gene: TRBJ2-6
CDR3aa: CASSPPGTSGANVLTF
CDR3nt: TGTGCCAGCTCCCCACCTGGCACCTCTGGGGCCAACGTCCTGACTTTC

d_gene: -
abundance: many
v_gene: TRBV29-1
len: 13
j_gene: TRBJ2-3
CDR3aa: CSVEGYEEDTQYF
CDR3nt: TGCAGCGTTGAAGGGTACGAGGAGGATACGCAGTATTTT

d_gene: TRBD2
abundance: many
v_gene: TRBV20-1
len: 16
j_gene: TRBJ2-1
CDR3aa: CSARAPGTSGSGEQFF
CDR3nt: TGCAGTGCTAGAGCCCCAGGGACTAGCGGGAGTGGCGAGCAGTTCTTC

d_gene: TRBD1
abundance: many
v_gene: TRBV27
len: 19
j_gene: TRBJ2-6
CDR3aa: CASSFSLDRQGSGANVLTF
CDR3nt: TGTGCCAGCAGTTTCTCGCTGGACAGGCAAGGCTCTGGGGCCAACGTCCTGACTTTC

d_gene: -
abundance: few
v_gene: TRBV5-1
len: 13
j_gene: TRBJ2-4
CDR3aa: CASSLAAKNIQYF
CDR3nt: TGCGCCAGCAGCTTGGCCGCTAAAAACATTCAGTACTTC

d_gene: TRBD2
abundance: few
v_gene: TRBV12-3/TRBV12-4
len: 14
j_gene: TRBJ2-1
CDR3aa: CASRRLAVVHEQFF
CDR3nt: TGTGCCAGCAGACGACTAGCGGTCGTCCATGAGCAGTTCTTC

d_gene: TRBD1
abundance: many
v_gene: TRBV2
len: 12
j_gene: TRBJ2-5
CDR3aa: CANRDRAETQYF
CDR3nt: TGTGCCAACCGGGACAGGGCAGAGACCCAGTACTTC

d_gene: -
abundance: many
v_gene: TRBV5-4
len: 15
j_gene: TRBJ1-1
CDR3aa: CASSLGQATLAEAFF
CDR3nt: TGTGCCAGCAGCTTGGGGCAGGCGACTCTCGCTGAAGCTTTCTTT

d_gene: TRBD2
abundance: many
v_gene: TRBV28
len: 16
j_gene: TRBJ2-7
CDR3aa: CASSLRGGTSGDEQYF
CDR3nt: TGTGCCAGCAGTCTCAGGGGGGGGACTAGCGGGGACGAGCAGTACTTC

d_gene: -
abundance: many
v_gene: TRBV12-3/TRBV12-4
len: 14
j_gene: TRBJ1-1
CDR3aa: CASSFGGQNTEAFF
CDR3nt: TGTGCCAGCAGTTTCGGGGGCCAGAACACTGAAGCTTTCTTT

d_gene: TRBD2
abundance: -
v_gene: TRBV5-6
len: 21
j_gene: TRBJ2-1
CDR3aa: CASSPPPRGTSGSIPYNEQFF
CDR3nt: TGTGCCAGCAGTCCCCCGCCCCGCGGGACTAGCGGGAGTATCCCCTACAATGAGCAGTTCTTC

d_gene: TRBD1
abundance: many
v_gene: TRBV6-1
len: 13
j_gene: TRBJ1-2
CDR3aa: CATPNRGYYGYTF
CDR3nt: TGTGCCACTCCGAACAGGGGATACTATGGCTACACCTTC

d_gene: -
abundance: many
v_gene: TRBV13
len: 13
j_gene: TRBJ2-7
CDR3aa: CASSRDINYEQYF
CDR3nt: TGTGCCAGCAGCCGAGACATAAACTACGAGCAGTACTTC

d_gene: -
abundance: many
v_gene: TRBV6-1
len: 14
j_gene: TRBJ1-1
CDR3aa: CASSELGGLTEAFF
CDR3nt: TGTGCCAGCAGTGAACTGGGGGGGCTCACTGAAGCTTTCTTT

d_gene: -
abundance: many
v_gene: TRBV15
len: 13
j_gene: TRBJ1-2
CDR3aa: CATSRDLPGGYTF
CDR3nt: TGTGCCACCAGCAGAGATCTCCCGGGCGGCTACACCTTC

d_gene: TRBD1
abundance: many
v_gene: TRBV7-9
len: 16
j_gene: TRBJ2-3
CDR3aa: CASSFPRQGKGDTQYF
CDR3nt: TGTGCCAGCAGCTTCCCCAGACAGGGCAAGGGGGATACGCAGTATTTT

d_gene: TRBD2
abundance: -
v_gene: TRBV2
len: 15
j_gene: TRBJ2-1
CDR3aa: CASSESPGLDNEQFF
CDR3nt: TGTGCCAGCAGTGAATCACCGGGACTAGACAATGAGCAGTTCTTC

d_gene: TRBD2
abundance: few
v_gene: TRBV7-6
len: 14
j_gene: TRBJ2-1
CDR3aa: CASNTGGPNNEQFF
CDR3nt: TGTGCCAGCAATACGGGAGGGCCGAACAATGAGCAGTTCTTC

d_gene: -
abundance: many
v_gene: TRBV3-1
len: 17
j_gene: TRBJ2-1
CDR3aa: CASSQTQRASSYNEQFF
CDR3nt: TGTGCCAGCAGCCAAACCCAGCGGGCAAGCTCCTACAATGAGCAGTTCTTC

d_gene: -
abundance: -
v_gene: TRBV4-1
len: 12
j_gene: TRBJ1-1
CDR3aa: CASSQGGLEAFF
CDR3nt: TGCGCCAGCAGCCAAGGGGGCCTTGAAGCTTTCTTT

d_gene: -
abundance: few
v_gene: TRBV9
len: 15
j_gene: TRBJ2-7
CDR3aa: CASSVAPDTSYEQYF
CDR3nt: TGTGCCAGCAGCGTAGCACCCGACACCTCCTACGAGCAGTACTTC

d_gene: -
abundance: many
v_gene: TRBV7-9
len: 13
j_gene: TRBJ2-1
CDR3aa: CASSFLVLNEQFF
CDR3nt: TGTGCCAGCAGCTTTCTCGTCCTGAATGAGCAGTTCTTC

d_gene: TRBD1
abundance: -
v_gene: TRBV11-3
len: 17
j_gene: TRBJ2-2
CDR3aa: CASSLDSGQENRGELFF
CDR3nt: TGTGCCAGCAGCTTAGATTCGGGACAGGAAAACAGGGGGGAGCTGTTTTTT

d_gene: -
abundance: few
v_gene: TRBV19
len: 15
j_gene: TRBJ1-5
CDR3aa: CASRGIGSSDQPQHF
CDR3nt: TGTGCCAGTAGAGGTATAGGGTCATCCGATCAGCCCCAGCATTTT

d_gene: -
abundance: many
v_gene: TRBV7-9
len: 15
j_gene: TRBJ2-1
CDR3aa: CASSPWDGFYNEQFF
CDR3nt: TGTGCCAGCAGCCCCTGGGATGGTTTTTACAATGAGCAGTTCTTC

d_gene: -
abundance: -
v_gene: TRBV9
len: 17
j_gene: TRBJ2-7
CDR3aa: CASSVLESGNPNYEQYF
CDR3nt: TGTGCCAGCAGCGTACTGGAATCAGGGAATCCTAACTACGAGCAGTACTTC

d_gene: -
abundance: few
v_gene: TRBV5-4
len: 15
j_gene: TRBJ1-4
CDR3aa: CGTARTAATNEKLFF
CDR3nt: TGTGGTACCGCGCGGACGGCTGCAACTAATGAAAAACTGTTTTTT

d_gene: -
abundance: many
v_gene: TRBV28
len: 14
j_gene: TRBJ2-2
CDR3aa: CASSSPGGTGELFF
CDR3nt: TGTGCCAGCAGTTCCCCAGGAGGCACCGGGGAGCTGTTTTTT

d_gene: -
abundance: -
v_gene: TRBV7-9
len: 13
j_gene: TRBJ1-1
CDR3aa: CASSSLTTSEAFF
CDR3nt: TGTGCCAGCAGCTCACTAACAACCTCTGAAGCTTTCTTT

d_gene: -
abundance: many
v_gene: TRBV29-1
len: 13
j_gene: TRBJ2-7
CDR3aa: CSVISRSPYEQYF
CDR3nt: TGCAGCGTGATTAGTAGGTCACCCTACGAGCAGTACTTC

d_gene: -
abundance: few
v_gene: TRBV28
len: 13
j_gene: TRBJ2-1
CDR3aa: CASSLDPPNEQFF
CDR3nt: TGTGCCAGCAGTTTGGACCCACCCAATGAGCAGTTCTTC

d_gene: -
abundance: many
v_gene: TRBV7-9
len: 13
j_gene: TRBJ2-2
CDR3aa: CASSTLSTGELFF
CDR3nt: TGTGCCAGCAGCACCCTCTCCACCGGGGAGCTGTTTTTT

d_gene: -
abundance: many
v_gene: TRBV10-1
len: 17
j_gene: TRBJ2-3
CDR3aa: CASSEKVSRVGTDTQYF
CDR3nt: TGCGCCAGCAGTGAGAAAGTTTCGCGGGTTGGCACAGATACGCAGTATTTT

d_gene: -
abundance: -
v_gene: TRBV28
len: 12
j_gene: TRBJ2-7
CDR3aa: CASKLGAGEQYF
CDR3nt: TGTGCCAGCAAGTTGGGGGCGGGGGAGCAGTACTTC

d_gene: -
abundance: many
v_gene: TRBV9
len: 14
j_gene: TRBJ2-2
CDR3aa: CASSVAGRTGELFF
CDR3nt: TGTGCCAGCAGCGTAGCAGGGCGGACCGGGGAGCTGTTTTTT

d_gene: -
abundance: -
v_gene: TRBV18
len: 16
j_gene: TRBJ1-4
CDR3aa: CASSPRKDGRNEKLFF
CDR3nt: TGTGCCAGCTCACCGAGAAAGGACGGTAGGAATGAAAAACTGTTTTTT

d_gene: TRBD1
abundance: many
v_gene: TRBV19
len: 16
j_gene: TRBJ2-5
CDR3aa: CASSTRQGGYQETQYF
CDR3nt: TGTGCCAGTAGTACCCGACAGGGGGGGTACCAAGAGACCCAGTACTTC

d_gene: TRBD2
abundance: few
v_gene: TRBV9
len: 13
j_gene: TRBJ2-2
CDR3aa: CASRSGDTGELFF
CDR3nt: TGTGCCAGCAGAAGCGGGGACACCGGGGAGCTGTTTTTT

d_gene: -
abundance: few
v_gene: TRBV2
len: 15
j_gene: TRBJ1-2
CDR3aa: CASSEDPGEGDGYTF
CDR3nt: TGTGCCAGCAGTGAAGACCCGGGTGAGGGCGATGGCTACACCTTC

d_gene: TRBD2
abundance: -
v_gene: TRBV7-3
len: 15
j_gene: TRBJ2-1
CDR3aa: CASSALAGGPGEQFF
CDR3nt: TGTGCCAGCAGCGCACTAGCGGGAGGGCCGGGTGAGCAGTTCTTC

d_gene: -
abundance: many
v_gene: TRBV24-1
len: 10
j_gene: TRBJ1-1
CDR3aa: CATTDKEAFF
CDR3nt: TGTGCCACCACGGACAAGGAAGCTTTCTTT

d_gene: TRBD1
abundance: -
v_gene: TRBV10-3
len: 15
j_gene: TRBJ1-2
CDR3aa: CAISGRGTGGRGYTF
CDR3nt: TGTGCCATCAGTGGCAGAGGGACAGGGGGCAGAGGCTACACCTTC

d_gene: -
abundance: many
v_gene: TRBV2
len: 13
j_gene: TRBJ2-5
CDR3aa: CASCVEAVETQYF
CDR3nt: TGTGCCAGCTGCGTCGAGGCGGTGGAGACCCAGTACTTC

d_gene: TRBD1
abundance: few
v_gene: TRBV5-6
len: 14
j_gene: TRBJ2-1
CDR3aa: CASSPWTGYNEQFF
CDR3nt: TGTGCCAGCAGCCCATGGACAGGTTACAATGAGCAGTTCTTC

d_gene: -
abundance: many
v_gene: TRBV6-1
len: 15
j_gene: TRBJ1-6
CDR3aa: CASTRQSSYNSPLHF
CDR3nt: TGTGCCAGCACAAGACAGAGCTCCTATAATTCACCCCTCCACTTT

d_gene: -
abundance: many
v_gene: TRBV11-3
len: 13
j_gene: TRBJ2-1
CDR3aa: CASSLRWGNEQFF
CDR3nt: TGTGCCAGCAGCTTACGTTGGGGTAATGAGCAGTTCTTC

d_gene: TRBD1
abundance: many
v_gene: TRBV12-5
len: 16
j_gene: TRBJ1-4
CDR3aa: CASGSGTVETNEKLFF
CDR3nt: TGTGCTAGTGGTTCCGGGACAGTGGAGACTAATGAAAAACTGTTTTTT

d_gene: TRBD2
abundance: -
v_gene: TRBV25-1
len: 13
j_gene: TRBJ2-1
CDR3aa: CASSDLGLAEQFF
CDR3nt: TGTGCCAGCAGTGATCTCGGACTAGCGGAGCAGTTCTTC

d_gene: -
abundance: many
v_gene: TRBV20-1
len: 14
j_gene: TRBJ1-1
CDR3aa: CSASPARVSTEAFF
CDR3nt: TGCAGTGCTAGTCCGGCGCGGGTGAGCACTGAAGCTTTCTTT